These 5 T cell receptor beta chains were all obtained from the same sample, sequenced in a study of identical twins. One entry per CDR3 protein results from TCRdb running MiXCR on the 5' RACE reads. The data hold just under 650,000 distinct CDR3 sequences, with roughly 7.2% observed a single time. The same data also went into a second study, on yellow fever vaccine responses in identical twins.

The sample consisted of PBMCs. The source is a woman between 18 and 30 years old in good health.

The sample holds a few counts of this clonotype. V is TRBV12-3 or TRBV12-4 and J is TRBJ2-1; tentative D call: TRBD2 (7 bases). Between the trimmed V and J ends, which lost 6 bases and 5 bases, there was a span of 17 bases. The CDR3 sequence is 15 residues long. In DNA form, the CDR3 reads TGTGCCAGCAGCCAATCGCGGGGGCTCGACAATGAGCAGTTCTTC. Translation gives CASSQSRGLDNEQFF.

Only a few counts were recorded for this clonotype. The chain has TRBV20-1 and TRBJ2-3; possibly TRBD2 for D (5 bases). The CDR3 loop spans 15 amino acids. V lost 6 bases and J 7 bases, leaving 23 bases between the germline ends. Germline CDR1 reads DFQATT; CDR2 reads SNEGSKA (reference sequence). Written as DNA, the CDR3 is TGCAGTGCCGCCTCATCCCGGACTTTGCTAAATACGCAGTATTTT. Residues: CSAASSRTLLNTQYF.

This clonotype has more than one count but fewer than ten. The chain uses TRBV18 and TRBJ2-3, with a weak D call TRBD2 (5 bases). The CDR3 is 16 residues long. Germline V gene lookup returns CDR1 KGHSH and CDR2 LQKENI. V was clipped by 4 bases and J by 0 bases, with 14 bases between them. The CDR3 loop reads CASSLDYALSTDTQYF. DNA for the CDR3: TGTGCCAGCTCACTTGACTACGCCCTAAGCACAGATACGCAGTATTTT.

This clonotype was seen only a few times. CDR3 bases: TGTGCCAGCAGTGAAGGGGGGGGAGGAGGTTCACCCCTCCACTTT. As protein: CASSEGGGGGSPLHF. This chain connects TRBV25-1 to TRBJ1-6, with D perhaps matching TRBD1 (5 bases). The CDR3 runs to 15 residues. V gave up 2 bases and J gave up 9 bases, with 14 bases separating them. CDR1 MGHDK and CDR2 SYGVNS come from the germline V gene.

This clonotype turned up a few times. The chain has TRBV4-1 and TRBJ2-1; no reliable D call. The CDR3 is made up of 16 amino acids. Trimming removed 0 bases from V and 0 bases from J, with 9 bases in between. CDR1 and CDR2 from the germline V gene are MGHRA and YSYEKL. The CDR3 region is CASSQDSLSSYNEQFF. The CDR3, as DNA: TGCGCCAGCAGCCAAGATTCACTAAGCTCCTACAATGAGCAGTTCTTC.